These 31 T cell receptor beta chains originate from one sample sequenced in a study of cytomegalovirus exposure and HLA in healthy donors. In the PCR, 60 Vbeta and 13 Jbeta primers were used. Libraries were prepared by immunoSEQ multiplex PCR; TCRdb keeps only in-frame clonotypes and omits some of them. The sample consists of roughly 33,000 clones, 80% of them appearing once. The sequencing input was PBMCs. These receptors came from a male donor in good health and CMV-seronegative.

CDR3 bases: TGTGCCAGTAGTATGCGACAGGGGGGTCAGCCCCAGCATTTT. Encoded protein: CASSMRQGGQPQHF. The chain combines TRBV19 with TRBJ1-5; 9 bases match TRBD1. The CDR3 has 14 amino acids. V shed 3 bases, J shed 6 bases, and the junction held 3 bases outside the gene matches. Germline lookup yields CDR1 LNHDA and CDR2 SQIVND (reference sequence).

This chain links TRBV4-3 with TRBJ2-1; D uncertain. CDR3 length: 15 residues. V shed 1 base and J shed 0 bases, with 7 bases lying between them. The germline gives CDR1 LGHNA, CDR2 YSLEER. Written as DNA, the CDR3 is TGCGCCAGCAGCCAAGTACTATCCTCCTACAATGAGCAGTTCTTC. Amino acids: CASSQVLSSYNEQFF.

A few counts support this clone. V is TRBV2 and J is TRBJ1-2, with 12 bases lining up with TRBD1. The CDR3 totals 15 residues. The trim removed 6 bases at V and 1 base at J, leaving 3 bases unmatched. CDR1 and CDR2 from the germline V gene are SNHLY and FYNNEI. CDR3 DNA: TGTGCCAGCAGGGGGGACAGGGGGCTTAACTATGGCTACACCTTC. It translates to CASRGDRGLNYGYTF.

CDR3 in DNA: TGTGCCAGCAGCTTAGGAATAGCGGGGGGAGTAGATACGCAGTATTTT. Amino acids: CASSLGIAGGVDTQYF. J is TRBJ2-3 and V is TRBV7-8; 10 bases are shared with TRBD2. CDR3 length: 16 residues. Germline trimming cut 1 base from V and 5 bases from J; bases unmatched to any gene: 6. The V gene's germline CDR1 is SGHVS and CDR2 FQNEAQ.

This chain joins TRBV25-1 and TRBJ2-5; perhaps TRBD2 as D (6 bases). From germline, CDR1 is MGHDK and CDR2 SYGVNS. V lost 6 bases and J 4 bases, leaving 27 bases between the germline ends. The CDR3 covers 18 residues. CDR3 amino acids: CASSGTQPILGRGETQYF. Here the CDR3 DNA reads TGTGCCAGCAGCGGGACTCAGCCTATACTTGGACGGGGAGAGACCCAGTACTTC. The full variable domain, its missing parts supplied by reference TRBV25-1 and TRBJ2-5, is EADIYQTPRYLVIGTGKKITLECSQTMGHDKMYWYQQDPGMELHLIHYSYGVNSTEKGDLSSESTVSRIRTEHFPLTLESARPSHTSQYLCASSGTQPILGRGETQYFGPGTRLLVL.

J is TRBJ2-3 and V is TRBV15; TRBD2 agrees at 14 bases. V shed 1 base, J shed 1 base, and the junction held 10 bases outside the gene matches. This CDR3 is 20 amino acids long. Looked up from germline, CDR1 is LNHNV and CDR2 is YYDKDF (reference sequence). This chain's CDR3 is CATSRGLAGGSNARTDTQYF. The DNA for the CDR3 is TGTGCCACCAGCAGAGGACTAGCGGGGGGGTCTAACGCGCGCACAGATACGCAGTATTTT.

This clone was found a few times. The chain employs TRBV29-1 and TRBJ1-1, with a tentative D call TRBD1 (5 bases). CDR1 and CDR2 (germline): SQVTM, ANQGSEA. V was cut by 5 bases and J by 2 bases, with 12 bases left in between. The CDR3 is made up of 13 amino acids. This CDR3 reads CSVSGVKNTEAFF. In DNA form, the CDR3 reads TGCAGCGTTTCGGGGGTTAAAAACACTGAAGCTTTCTTT.

The V gene is TRBV6-1, the J gene TRBJ1-5; D remains ambiguous. V lost 6 bases and J lost 7, with 16 bases in between. Germline CDR1 MNHNS, CDR2 SASEGT. The CDR3 consists of 14 residues. CDR3: CASSGGQTEQPQHF. The CDR3, as DNA: TGTGCCAGCAGCGGCGGGCAGACGGAACAGCCCCAGCATTTT.

This chain uses TRBV30 with TRBJ1-1; no reliable D call. The CDR3 has 12 residues. V was shortened by 2 bases and J by 3 bases, with 7 bases between the two germline ends. Germline V gene data show CDR1 as GTSNPN and CDR2 as SVGIG (reference sequence). CDR3 sequence: CAWSLAHTEAFF. CDR3 nucleotide sequence: TGTGCCTGGAGTCTCGCGCACACTGAAGCTTTCTTT.

The chain recombines TRBV28 with TRBJ2-6; TRBD1 might be the D (6 bases). Germline values: CDR1 MDHEN, CDR2 SYDVKM. The V gene lost 4 bases and the J gene lost 0 bases, with 13 bases spanning the gap. The CDR3 totals 17 residues. In nucleotides, the CDR3 is TGTGCCAGCAGTTCGCAGGGGCTGAGCTCTGGGGCCAACGTCCTGACTTTC. Residues: CASSSQGLSSGANVLTF.

This rearrangement joins TRBV6-5 to TRBJ1-2; TRBD1 aligns across 7 bases. CDR3 length: 15 residues. V lost 5 bases, J lost 7 bases, and 13 bases stayed unmatched. Germline CDR1 reads MNHEY; CDR2 reads SVGAGI. The CDR3 sequence is CASSPSLTGSAGYTF. The CDR3, as DNA: TGTGCCAGCAGTCCCTCCCTGACAGGGAGTGCTGGCTACACCTTC.

The chain uses TRBV6-1 and TRBJ1-2; 10 bases are a match to TRBD1. Trimming at V came to 5 bases and at J to 8 bases, leaving 8 bases not matched to a gene. The CDR3 length is 14 residues. Germline V gene lookup returns CDR1 MNHNS and CDR2 SASEGT. The CDR3 bases are TGTGCCAGCAGTAAGATCGGACAGGGGGAAGGCTACACCTTC. Protein: CASSKIGQGEGYTF.

In regard to this clone: Relative to the germline gene, one junction end is altered; a read error may explain this. The J gene is TRBJ2-5, the V gene TRBV7-7, with TRBD2 as a possible D gene (6 bases). This CDR3 spans 14 amino acids. CDR1 and CDR2 (germline): SSHAT, FNYEAQ (reference sequence). This CDR3 reads CASSSTGTQETQYF. CDR3 DNA: TGTGCTAGCAGCTCCACCGGGACTCAAGAGACCCAGTACTTC.

This chain links TRBV2 with TRBJ2-3; perhaps TRBD2 as D (6 bases). The ends were cut back, 2 bases at V and 1 base at J, with 10 bases in the middle. The CDR3 runs to 15 residues. Germline-derived CDR1 and CDR2 are SNHLY and FYNNEI. The CDR3 DNA is TGTGCCAGCAGTGAACGGCGGGGAGGCACAGATACGCAGTATTTT. Translated: CASSERRGGTDTQYF. The variable domain in full, with the rest retrieved from reference TRBV2 and TRBJ2-3, is EPEVTQTPSHQVTQMGQEVILRCVPISNHLYFYWYRQILGQKVEFLVSFYNNEISEKSEIFDDQFSVERPDGSNFTLKIRSTKLEDSAMYFCASSERRGGTDTQYFGPGTRLTVL.

The sample holds one count of this clone. The chain has TRBV27 and TRBJ2-7; 9 positions agree with TRBD1. From germline, CDR1 is MNHEY and CDR2 SMNVEV (reference sequence). V lost 6 bases to trimming and J lost 7 bases; unmatched junction nucleotides: 10. This CDR3 comprises 14 residues. CDR3 DNA: TGTGCCAGCAGACCTCGGACAGGGGAGTGGGAGCAGTACTTC. This sequence encodes CASRPRTGEWEQYF.

V and J are TRBV6-1 and TRBJ2-1, with 14 bases matching TRBD2. Germline assignment: CDR1 MNHNS and CDR2 SASEGT. The length of the CDR3 is 16 residues. Germline trimming cut 4 bases from V and 8 bases from J; bases unmatched to any gene: 7. This CDR3 is CASSGGLAGAWDEQFF. CDR3 nucleotides: TGTGCCAGCAGTGGGGGACTAGCGGGGGCCTGGGATGAGCAGTTCTTC.

Only one count was recorded for this clone. This chain joins TRBV5-4 and TRBJ2-7; TRBD2 might be the D (5 bases). The CDR3 length is 14 residues. CDR1 SGHNT and CDR2 YYREEE come from the germline V gene (reference sequence). V was shortened by 1 base and J by 7 bases, with 15 bases between the two germline ends. This chain's CDR3 is CASSLFMARGEQYF. The CDR3 coding sequence is TGTGCCAGCAGCTTGTTTATGGCGCGAGGGGAGCAGTACTTC.

This sequence joins TRBV7-9 and TRBJ1-4; D is unresolved. Germline lookup yields CDR1 SEHNR and CDR2 FQNEAQ (reference sequence). Trimming removed 6 bases at V and 0 bases at J, with 8 bases between. CDR3 length equals 14 residues. The CDR3 reads CASSLPATNEKLFF. In nucleotides, the CDR3 is TGTGCCAGCAGTCTCCCAGCAACTAATGAAAAACTGTTTTTT.

This chain links TRBV5-6 with TRBJ1-2; no definite D call. The CDR3 extends over 14 amino acids. Trimming cost V 1 base and J 8 bases, with 15 bases left between them. Germline CDR1 is SGHDT and CDR2 is YYEEEE. DNA of the CDR3: TGTGCCAGCAGCTTGTTGCTGGGCCCAAGAGGCTACACCTTC. Translating gives CASSLLLGPRGYTF.

The rearrangement uses TRBV21-1 and TRBJ2-3; the table's TRBD2 call for D was not verified on the DNA. TRBV21-1 is annotated as a pseudogene. This CDR3 has 17 amino acids. This CDR3 reads CASSKAHLAGGPDTQYF. CDR3 nucleotides: TGTGCCAGCAGCAAAGCCCATCTAGCGGGAGGCCCGGATACGCAGTATTTT.

The V gene is TRBV13, the J gene TRBJ1-1, with a possible D match to TRBD1 (6 bases). Germline lookup yields CDR1 PRHDT and CDR2 FYEKMQ (reference sequence). This CDR3 is built from 15 residues. The V end lost 0 bases, the J end lost 3 bases, and 11 bases lay between the germline ends. The CDR3 protein is CASSLGARGYTEAFF. In nucleotides, the CDR3 is TGTGCCAGCAGCTTAGGGGCGAGGGGGTACACTGAAGCTTTCTTT. Full variable domain (outside the CDR3, taken from reference TRBV13 and TRBJ1-1): AAGVIQSPRHLIKEKRETATLKCYPIPRHDTVYWYQQGPGQDPQFLISFYEKMQSDKGSIPDRFSAQQFSDYHSELNMSSLELGDSALYFCASSLGARGYTEAFFGQGTRLTVV.

The V and J genes are TRBV25-1 and TRBJ2-1, with 13 bases lining up with TRBD2. CDR1 MGHDK and CDR2 SYGVNS come from the germline V gene. The CDR3 length is 16 residues. The J segment lost 9 bases and the V segment lost 3 bases, leaving 8 bases of the junction unmatched. In DNA, the CDR3 is TGTGCCAGCAGTGACCGGACTAGCGGGAGTCCCGGTGAGCAGTTCTTC. It translates to CASSDRTSGSPGEQFF. The full variable domain, completed using reference TRBV25-1 and TRBJ2-1, is EADIYQTPRYLVIGTGKKITLECSQTMGHDKMYWYQQDPGMELHLIHYSYGVNSTEKGDLSSESTVSRIRTEHFPLTLESARPSHTSQYLCASSDRTSGSPGEQFFGPGTRLTVL.

This clone occurred a few times. In nucleotides, the CDR3 is TGTGCCAGCAAAGCGGCGGGGGAGACCCAGTACTTC. As protein: CASKAAGETQYF. The chain uses TRBV2 and TRBJ2-5; D is possibly TRBD2 (6 bases). Germline V gene sequence: CDR1 SNHLY, CDR2 FYNNEI. Trimming stripped 7 bases from V and 5 bases from J, with 11 bases between. The length of the CDR3 is 12 residues. Based on the CDR3 plus reference TRBV2 and TRBJ2-5, the full variable domain is EPEVTQTPSHQVTQMGQEVILRCVPISNHLYFYWYRQILGQKVEFLVSFYNNEISEKSEIFDDQFSVERPDGSNFTLKIRSTKLEDSAMYFCASKAAGETQYFGPGTRLLVL.

This chain links TRBV4-3 with TRBJ2-1; D not certain. The CDR3 is made up of 13 amino acids. The V gene lost 2 bases and the J gene lost 5 bases, with 7 bases spanning the gap. Germline assignment: CDR1 LGHNA and CDR2 YSLEER. The CDR3 sequence: CASSQLSNNEQFF. CDR3 nucleotides: TGCGCCAGCAGCCAACTATCTAACAATGAGCAGTTCTTC.

This chain links TRBV19 with TRBJ2-3; perhaps TRBD2 as D (5 bases). Trimming took 2 bases from V and 0 from J, leaving 9 bases between them. Looked up from germline, CDR1 is LNHDA and CDR2 is SQIVND (reference sequence). The CDR3 length is 15 residues. The CDR3 region has the DNA TGTGCCAGTAGTATACGGGGATTTAGCACAGATACGCAGTATTTT. It yields the protein CASSIRGFSTDTQYF.

This sequence joins TRBV7-6 and TRBJ1-2, with 7 bases that match TRBD1. CDR3 length: 15 residues. The germline gives CDR1 SGHVS, CDR2 FNYEAQ. Trimming removed 0 bases from V and 8 bases from J; junction bases left unmatched: 9. CDR3 residues: CASSLALRGAEGYTF. In DNA form, the CDR3 reads TGTGCCAGCAGCTTAGCGCTCAGGGGGGCGGAGGGCTACACCTTC.

V and J are TRBV10-3 and TRBJ1-1; D might be TRBD1 (6 bases). CDR3 length: 15 amino acids. Germline V gene data show CDR1 as ENHRY and CDR2 as SYGVKD. The ends were cut back, 2 bases at V and 4 bases at J, with 14 bases in the middle. As DNA, the CDR3 is TGTGCCATCAGTGAGGCCAGGGGAGGGTTCACTGAAGCTTTCTTT. Translating it yields CAISEARGGFTEAFF.

The chain employs TRBV9 and TRBJ2-7; D is perhaps TRBD1 (5 bases). Germline assignment: CDR1 SGDLS and CDR2 YYNGEE. With 0 bases removed from V and 2 bases from J, the gap between germline ends came to 15 bases. The CDR3 contains 16 residues. The CDR3 DNA sequence: TGTGCCAGCAGCGTAGCTACCACAGGCAGCCCCTACGAGCAGTACTTC. Its translation: CASSVATTGSPYEQYF.

The chain joins TRBV6-1 to TRBJ1-5; D is ambiguous. CDR1 MNHNS and CDR2 SASEGT come from the germline V gene. This CDR3 spans 14 amino acids. V was trimmed by 6 bases and J by 2 bases, leaving 11 bases between them. The CDR3 reads CASSRSHGNQPQHF. The CDR3, as DNA: TGTGCCAGCAGCCGAAGCCATGGCAATCAGCCCCAGCATTTT.

The chain uses TRBV5-1 and TRBJ2-3; the match to TRBD1 covers 8 bases. J gave up 2 bases and V 4 bases, and 6 bases lay outside the gene matches. CDR3 size: 15 residues. Germline values: CDR1 SGHRS, CDR2 YFSETQ. CDR3 bases: TGCGCCAGCAGCCACCCGGACAGGGTCACAGATACGCAGTATTTT. Translating gives CASSHPDRVTDTQYF.

This clone showed up just once. V usage is TRBV27 and J usage is TRBJ1-6; possible D gene TRBD1, 5 bases. The germline gives CDR1 MNHEY, CDR2 SMNVEV (reference sequence). V lost 5 bases to trimming and J lost 9 bases, with 17 bases between them. CDR3 length: 15 residues. The CDR3 spells CASSPRGGIGSPLHF. In nucleotides, the CDR3 is TGTGCCAGCAGTCCCCGGGGGGGTATCGGTTCACCCCTCCACTTT.